This entry is about one T cell receptor beta chain. TCRdb keeps only in-frame clones here, not all; method: immunoSEQ multiplex PCR. In the table there are approximately 50,000 clones, about 96% of which are singletons. These data come from a study of technical replicates of blood from several donors. Trimming removed 2 bases at V and 7 bases at J, with 12 bases between. Germline V lookup: CDR1 SGHTA, CDR2 FQGNSA. The CDR3 spans 14 residues. The sequence was collected from a human donor in good health. The chain joins TRBV7-2 to TRBJ1-3; TRBD1 is a possible D gene (6 bases). The material sequenced was T cells isolated from PBMCs. For the CDR3, the DNA is TGTGCCAGCAGCTTAAGGACAGAGATGAACACCATATATTTT. Its translation: CASSLRTEMNTIYF.